These T cell receptor beta chains were read from a single sample in a study of shared clonotypes between healthy human individuals. Repertoires were generated with immunoSEQ multiplex PCR, while TCRdb's copy carries only in-frame clones and drops some. Seen here are some 2.4 million clones, 90% to 95% observed once, and the top ten hold roughly 0.39%. The sequencing sample was made of naive CD4+ T cells from PBMCs. These receptors all come from a man aged 18 to 29 in good health. Some clones in this sample may be carry-over from other donors' samples. CDR3s include the opening cysteine and the closing phenylalanine or tryptophan. A D gene is named only where the DNA matches it firmly.

>TRBJ1-2|15|NA|TRBV2
CASSERRERLAGYTF
>TRBJ1-1|17|TRBD1|TRBV6-1
CASSGPFPGQGPTEAFF
>TRBJ1-1|13|NA|TRBV29-1
CSVVRDANTEAFF
>TRBJ1-5|14|NA|TRBV14
CASSQGGSSQPQHF
>TRBJ2-1|15|NA|TRBV13
CASSPSRSYGDEQFF
>TRBJ1-2|13|NA|TRBV2
CASSGELGYGYTF
>TRBJ2-5|17|NA|TRBV27
CASSPAKKTLERETQYF
>TRBJ1-2|17|TRBD1|TRBV7-2
CASSLRTGLRSNYGYTF
>TRBJ2-3|14|NA|TRBV2
CASSQGGVLDTQYF
>TRBJ2-7|14|NA|TRBV18
CASSHRAGEYEQYF
>TRBJ2-2|16|NA|TRBV6-5
CASSLRYRGAPGELFF
>TRBJ2-2|14|NA|TRBV7-2
CASSLGLMGGELFF
>TRBJ1-1|12|NA|TRBV7-2
CASSLVREEAFF
>TRBJ1-2|17|NA|TRBV19
CASNIRVTSGPSKGYTF
>TRBJ2-5|14|TRBD1|TRBV4-3
CASSHLGQWETQYF
>TRBJ2-3|19|TRBD2|TRBV9
CASSTTGLAGVSVTDTQYF
>TRBJ2-7|17|TRBD1|TRBV18
CASSPKGGQGATYEQYF
>TRBJ2-7|14|TRBD1|TRBV7-9
CASSPGQHSYEQYF
>TRBJ1-5|16|NA|TRBV4-2
CASSQEYGYGNQPQHF
>TRBJ1-5|13|TRBD1|TRBV9
CASSDDRDQPQHF
>TRBJ1-1|13|NA|TRBV19
CASSPQSNTEAFF
>TRBJ1-5|14|NA|TRBV27
CASRRTNYDQPQHF
>TRBJ2-4|14|TRBD1|TRBV18
CASSEGQGLNIQYF
>TRBJ2-7|17|NA|TRBV7-9
CASSLGYDPLVSYEQYF
>TRBJ2-1|15|NA|TRBV7-3
CASSRDSGLYNEQFF
>TRBJ2-1|14|TRBD2|TRBV9
CASSSSGRYNEQFF
>TRBJ2-1|16|TRBD1|TRBV5-1
CASSPRRQGGPNEQFF
>TRBJ1-1|15|TRBD1|TRBV6-1
CASRVGQGVRSKAFF
>TRBJ2-5|15|NA|TRBV4-2
CASSQDRESQETQYF